The 28 T cell receptor beta chains reported below all come from one sample, sequenced in a study of CD8+ T cells in alopecia areata. cDNA reverse transcribed from extracted RNA served as the sequencing template. Sequencing was performed with immunoSEQ multiplex PCR; in TCRdb, only in-frame clones are kept and a portion is missing. In the table there are about 200,000 clones, about 53% of which are singletons. Sequencing used CD4+ T cells sorted from blood, obtained at week 0. The receptors shown here come from a human donor with alopecia areata.

The sample holds a few counts of this clone. The chain employs TRBV27 and TRBJ1-5; D is unresolved. This CDR3 comprises 17 residues. The ends were cut back, 6 bases at V and 4 bases at J, with 22 bases in the middle. Germline CDR1 is MNHEY and CDR2 is SMNVEV (reference sequence). The CDR3 spells CASRAVYGNLRNQPQHF. The CDR3 bases are TGTGCCAGCAGAGCAGTATACGGGAACCTTAGGAATCAGCCCCAGCATTTT.

The chain carries TRBV27 and TRBJ2-2; 10 bases map to TRBD2. The CDR3 covers 15 residues. The V gene end was trimmed by 3 bases and the J gene end by 6 bases; junction bases not matched to a gene: 4. CDR1 MNHEY and CDR2 SMNVEV come from the germline V gene (reference sequence). CDR3: CASSFPGLAPGELFF. The CDR3 DNA reads as TGTGCCAGCAGTTTTCCGGGACTAGCGCCCGGGGAGCTGTTTTTT.

The genes are TRBV7-9 and TRBJ2-1; TRBD2 matches 12 bases. V gave up 4 bases and J gave up 5 bases; unmatched junction bases: 6. The germline V gene encodes CDR1 SEHNR and CDR2 FQNEAQ (reference sequence). The CDR3 runs 16 residues. CDR3 sequence reads: CASSSRTSGINNEQFF. The CDR3 DNA sequence: TGTGCCAGCAGCTCCCGGACTAGCGGGATAAACAATGAGCAGTTCTTC. The complete variable domain, with remaining parts taken from reference TRBV7-9 and TRBJ2-1, reads DTGVSQNPRHKITKRGQNVTFRCDPISEHNRLYWYRQTLGQGPEFLTYFQNEAQLEKSRLLSDRFSAERPKGSFSTLEIQRTEQGDSAMYLCASSSRTSGINNEQFFGPGTRLTVL.

The V call is TRBV29-1, the J call TRBJ2-5, with 9 bases matching TRBD2. The germline V gene encodes CDR1 SQVTM and CDR2 ANQGSEA. V lost 3 bases, J lost 4 bases, and 6 bases stayed unmatched. CDR3 length: 14 residues. The CDR3 sequence: CSVEDSGRRETQYF. The CDR3 DNA reads as TGCAGCGTTGAGGATAGCGGGAGACGAGAGACCCAGTACTTC.

The genes are TRBV29-1 and TRBJ1-1, with 8 bases lining up with TRBD1. Trimming took 4 bases from V and 0 from J; bases not matched to a gene: 10. Germline CDR1 reads SQVTM; CDR2 reads ANQGSEA. The CDR3 covers 16 residues. The CDR3 nucleotides read TGCAGCGTTGCGGACAGGGAACGATCCATGAACACTGAAGCTTTCTTT. Translation: CSVADRERSMNTEAFF.

This clone has only a few counts. This rearrangement joins TRBV4-1 to TRBJ2-2; D remains ambiguous. The CDR3 extends over 15 amino acids. Looked up from germline, CDR1 is MGHRA and CDR2 is YSYEKL. V was trimmed by 3 bases and J by 5 bases, leaving 13 bases between them. CDR3 protein: CASSQGGAQTGELFF. The CDR3 coding sequence is TGCGCCAGCAGCCAGGGTGGAGCGCAGACCGGGGAGCTGTTTTTT.

With respect to this clone: Other nucleotide sequences in the sample specify the same CDR3. J is TRBJ1-2 and V is TRBV19; no definite D call. The CDR3 covers 11 residues. The germline CDR1 and CDR2 sequences are LNHDA and SQIVND (reference sequence). The V end lost 1 base, the J end lost 6 bases, and 3 bases lay between the germline ends. CDR3 sequence reads: CASSIGDGYTF. CDR3 DNA: TGTGCCAGTAGTATAGGGGATGGCTACACCTTC.

This chain connects TRBV11-2 to TRBJ2-7, with 12 bases fitting TRBD2. Losses at the gene ends were 2 bases for V and 5 bases for J; bases not matched to a gene: 1. The V gene's germline CDR1 is SGHAT and CDR2 FQNNGV. CDR3 size: 14 residues. The CDR3 sequence: CASSLLAGGHEQYF. CDR3 DNA: TGTGCCAGCAGCTTACTAGCGGGAGGGCACGAGCAGTACTTC.

The chain carries TRBV9 and TRBJ1-1; D is unclear. This CDR3 comprises 11 residues. Trimming removed 3 bases at V and 10 bases at J, with 10 bases between. CDR1 is SGDLS and CDR2 is YYNGEE in the germline V gene. In DNA, the CDR3 is TGTGCCAGCAGCGGGGTGGTTGGAGCTTTCTTT. Its translation: CASSGVVGAFF. Full variable domain (remainder filled in from reference TRBV9 and TRBJ1-1): DSGVTQTPKHLITATGQRVTLRCSPRSGDLSVYWYQQSLDQGLQFLIQYYNGEERAKGNILERFSAQQFPDLHSELNLSSLELGDSALYFCASSGVVGAFFGQGTRLTVV.

This rearrangement joins TRBV29-1 to TRBJ2-3, with D perhaps being TRBD1 or TRBD2 (5 bases each). V dropped 4 bases and J dropped 3 bases, with 14 bases sitting between them. This CDR3 has 14 amino acids. The germline CDR1 and CDR2 sequences are SQVTM and ANQGSEA. CDR3 sequence (DNA): TGCAGCGTTGTAAGTGGGGGTAGGACAGATACGCAGTATTTT. Amino acid sequence: CSVVSGGRTDTQYF.

As to this clone: This CDR3 is also generated by other DNA sequences in the sample. This rearrangement joins TRBV30 to TRBJ2-7; D is unclear. Per the germline V gene, CDR1 is GTSNPN and CDR2 is SVGIG (reference sequence). The CDR3 is made up of 12 amino acids. Trimming removed 0 bases from V and 4 bases from J, with 7 bases in between. CDR3 in amino acids: CAWSVLGYEQYF. The CDR3 DNA reads TGTGCCTGGAGTGTATTAGGGTACGAGCAGTACTTC.

This chain uses TRBV2 with TRBJ2-5; no reliable D call. The DNA end is a closer match to TRBJ2-7, so the J assignment may be wrong. The CDR3 extends over 11 amino acids. CDR1 SNHLY and CDR2 FYNNEI come from the germline V gene. CDR3 sequence: CASRTTYEQYF. DNA of the CDR3: TGTGCCAGCAGGACCACCTACGAGCAGTACTTC.

The V and J genes are TRBV5-1 and TRBJ2-2, with D possibly matching TRBD1 (6 bases). The CDR3 totals 16 residues. Trimming took 4 bases from V and 0 from J, leaving 13 bases between them. Looked up from germline, CDR1 is SGHRS and CDR2 is YFSETQ. The CDR3 loop reads CASSISGAPNTGELFF. For the CDR3, the DNA is TGCGCCAGCAGCATATCAGGGGCCCCGAACACCGGGGAGCTGTTTTTT.

The CDR3 is CASSSGGTDTQYF. CDR3 coding DNA: TGCGCCAGCAGTAGCGGGGGCACAGATACGCAGTATTTT. The chain combines TRBV10-1 with TRBJ2-3; 7 nucleotides match TRBD2. The J segment lost 1 base and the V segment lost 5 bases, leaving 0 bases of the junction unmatched. The CDR3 runs 13 residues. CDR1 and CDR2 (germline): WNHNN, SYGVQD (reference sequence).

The table lists this clone with a few counts. This rearrangement joins TRBV30 to TRBJ1-1; unclear D gene. Germline values: CDR1 GTSNPN, CDR2 SVGIG (reference sequence). Trimming pared 1 base from V and 4 bases from J, leaving 10 bases between. CDR3 length: 13 residues. The CDR3 DNA sequence: TGTGCCTGGAGTGCGAGGCGGTTCACTGAAGCTTTCTTT. Protein sequence: CAWSARRFTEAFF. Supplemented by reference TRBV30 and TRBJ1-1, the full variable domain reads SQTIHQWPATLVQPVGSPLSLECTVEGTSNPNLYWYRQAAGRGLQLLFYSVGIGQISSEVPQNLSASRPQDRQFILSSKKLLLSDSGFYLCAWSARRFTEAFFGQGTRLTVV.

This clone has more than one count but fewer than ten. This rearrangement joins TRBV9 to TRBJ2-3; the match to TRBD2 covers 15 bases. This CDR3 has 16 amino acids. The ends lost 3 bases at V and 2 bases at J; junction bases unmatched: 1. Germline V CDR1 and CDR2: SGDLS, YYNGEE. The CDR3 here is CASSGTSGRATDTQYF. The CDR3 nucleotides are TGTGCCAGCAGCGGGACTAGCGGGAGGGCCACAGATACGCAGTATTTT.

This clone has a handful of counts. The gene calls are TRBV7-9 and TRBJ2-2, with a tentative D call TRBD2 (6 bases). V gave up 10 bases and J gave up 10 bases, with 16 bases separating them. Germline V lookup: CDR1 SEHNR, CDR2 FQNEAQ (reference sequence). This CDR3 has 12 amino acids. CDR3 sequence (DNA): TGTGCCACCCAAGGAGGGGTTAAGGAGCTGTTTTTT. Translated, it gives CATQGGVKELFF.

The chain is built from TRBV18 and TRBJ1-3; TRBD1 is a possible D gene (5 bases). The V gene's germline CDR1 is KGHSH and CDR2 LQKENI. V was trimmed by 3 bases and J by 0 bases, leaving 12 bases between them. The CDR3 has 16 residues. CDR3 sequence (DNA): TGTGCCAGCTCACCCCGCGGGGGACTCTCTGGAAACACCATATATTTT. Its translation: CASSPRGGLSGNTIYF.

The rearrangement uses TRBV9 and TRBJ1-6, with a tentative D call TRBD1 (6 bases). V gave up 0 bases and J gave up 7 bases, with 14 bases separating them. This CDR3 spans 16 amino acids. The germline V gene encodes CDR1 SGDLS and CDR2 YYNGEE. Here the CDR3 DNA reads TGTGCCAGCAGCGTAGAAGGGGGAAAACCCAATTCACCCCTCCACTTT. The encoded protein is CASSVEGGKPNSPLHF.

This clone was seen a few times. The chain recombines TRBV7-2 with TRBJ1-2, with TRBD1 as a possible D gene (5 bases). The CDR3 contains 15 residues. V shed 5 bases and J shed 4 bases, with 17 bases lying between them. Germline V lookup: CDR1 SGHTA, CDR2 FQGNSA. This CDR3 reads CASSEHRRDLYGYTF. The CDR3 DNA is TGTGCCAGCAGCGAACACAGGCGAGATCTCTATGGCTACACCTTC.

This clone appeared a few times. The CDR3 spells CASQGERFKFANTGELFF. Here the CDR3 DNA reads TGTGCCAGCCAAGGGGAGCGCTTTAAGTTCGCGAACACCGGGGAGCTGTTTTTT. This rearrangement joins TRBV2 to TRBJ2-2, with D tentatively TRBD1 or TRBD2 (5 bases each). Trimming removed 8 bases at V and 0 bases at J, with 22 bases between. This CDR3 is 18 amino acids long. Germline values: CDR1 SNHLY, CDR2 FYNNEI.

This clone showed up just a few times. The chain links TRBV30 to TRBJ2-3; 11 nucleotides line up with TRBD2. CDR3 size: 15 residues. CDR1 and CDR2 from the germline V gene are GTSNPN and SVGIG (reference sequence). V was pared by 5 bases and J by 2 bases, with 6 bases of the junction left unmatched. CDR3 nucleotides: TGTGCCTGGCTTATTAGCGGGAGGGACACAGATACGCAGTATTTT. Protein product: CAWLISGRDTDTQYF.

This chain links TRBV25-1 with TRBJ1-2; TRBD1 matches at 9 bases. The CDR3 extends over 15 amino acids. The V gene end was trimmed by 8 bases and the J gene end by 8 bases; junction bases not matched to a gene: 15. Per the germline V gene, CDR1 is MGHDK and CDR2 is SYGVNS. CDR3 DNA: TGTGCCAGCGTAGGGGGACAGGGAGGATCGCGGGGCTACACCTTC. This codes for CASVGGQGGSRGYTF.

This sequence joins TRBV20-1 and TRBJ1-4; no definite D call. In germline, CDR1 is DFQATT, CDR2 SNEGSKA (reference sequence). The CDR3 consists of 11 residues. The germline V and J ends were trimmed by 6 bases and 5 bases, with 7 bases remaining between them. CDR3 residues: CSAPGNEKLFF. Here the CDR3 DNA reads TGCAGTGCCCCCGGGAATGAAAAACTGTTTTTT.

V usage is TRBV4-1 and J usage is TRBJ1-3; D is uncertain. The V end was cut by 0 bases, the J end by 2 bases, with 8 bases between. The CDR3 spans 15 residues. Germline V CDR1 and CDR2: MGHRA, YSYEKL. The CDR3 region has the DNA TGCGCCAGCAGCCAAGATATTCGCCCTGGAAACACCATATATTTT. Translating gives CASSQDIRPGNTIYF.

This rearrangement joins TRBV29-1 to TRBJ2-7; TRBD1 matches 12 bases. The length of the CDR3 is 14 residues. Trimming took 3 bases from V and 5 from J; bases not matched to a gene: 5. Germline assignment: CDR1 SQVTM and CDR2 ANQGSEA. The CDR3: CSVEGTGGLDEQYF. The CDR3 DNA sequence: TGCAGCGTTGAGGGGACAGGGGGCCTCGACGAGCAGTACTTC.

This clone appeared a single time. The rearrangement joins TRBV15 to TRBJ1-1, with D uncertain. The V gene's germline CDR1 is LNHNV and CDR2 YYDKDF (reference sequence). The V end was cut by 1 base, the J end by 3 bases, with 15 bases between. This CDR3 spans 16 amino acids. CDR3 sequence reads: CATSRADKYGDTEAFF. The CDR3 nucleotides read TGTGCCACCAGCAGAGCCGACAAGTATGGGGACACTGAAGCTTTCTTT.

This chain joins TRBV4-1 and TRBJ2-5; D is possibly TRBD1 or TRBD2 (6 bases each). Germline V gives CDR1 MGHRA, CDR2 YSYEKL. V was trimmed by 0 bases and J by 1 base, leaving 18 bases between them. The CDR3 totals 18 residues. The CDR3 bases are TGCGCCAGCAGCCAAGATCTAGCGTCCCCCAGGGGCCAAGAGACCCAGTACTTC. Protein product: CASSQDLASPRGQETQYF.